Listed below are T cell receptor beta chains from one sample, sequenced in a study of glioma-infiltrating T cells. TCRdb used MiXCR to reprocess the multiplex PCR reads, holding one entry per CDR3 protein. The sample contains over 120,000 distinct CDR3 sequences, about 39% of which appear only once. The sequenced sample consisted of glioma tissue, nonneoplastic brain tissue, or PBMCs (not recorded which). These TCRs come from a human donor with low-grade glioma or glioblastoma, undergoing nonglioma brain surgery, or in good health (not recorded which). Both conserved end residues are part of each CDR3. The D gene is left open where the match is weak. Where a row states a size, it is once, few, many or the class of an expanded clone; other rows omit it.

abundance | j_gene | d_gene | v_gene | CDR3nt | CDR3aa
- | TRBJ2-3 | - | TRBV6-1 | TGTGCCAGCAGTGACCTCCCTAAAGCTAGCACAGATACGCAGTATTTT | CASSDLPKASTDTQYF
- | TRBJ1-5 | - | TRBV4-1 | TGCGCCAGCAGCCAGGGGGTGGGTAGCAATCAGCCCCAGCATTTT | CASSQGVGSNQPQHF
few | TRBJ2-3 | TRBD2 | TRBV6-1 | TGTGCCAGCAGTTTGGGGACTAGCGGGTCAGATACGCAGTATTTT | CASSLGTSGSDTQYF
- | TRBJ1-5 | - | TRBV18 | TGTGCCAGCTCAATTCAGACGAACGGAGATACGCAGCATTTT | CASSIQTNGDTQHF
- | TRBJ2-2 | TRBD1 | TRBV6-1 | TGTGCCAGCAGCTCCGACAGGGAAGGCGGGGAGCTGTTTTTT | CASSSDREGGELFF
few | TRBJ1-5 | - | TRBV6-1 | TGTGCCAGCAGTTGGACGGATTATCAGCCCCAGCATTTT | CASSWTDYQPQHF
many | TRBJ1-2 | - | TRBV20-1 | TGCAGTGCTAGATCTGAAAGACAAGGATATGGCTACACCTTC | CSARSERQGYGYTF
- | TRBJ2-2 | - | TRBV14 | TGTGCCAGCAGCCAAGATTTTGCCGGGGAGCTGTTTTTT | CASSQDFAGELFF
- | TRBJ1-1 | TRBD1 | TRBV11-2 | TGTGCCAGCAGCTTAGGGGACAGGAACACTGAAGCTTTCTTT | CASSLGDRNTEAFF
- | TRBJ2-7 | - | TRBV15 | TGTGCCACCAGCCCACAGGGAGGTTACGAGCAGTACTTC | CATSPQGGYEQYF
few | TRBJ1-6 | - | TRBV6-5 | TGTGCCAGCAGTCCCAGACTACGGTACCAATCACCCCTCCACTTT | CASSPRLRYQSPLHF
once | TRBJ2-3 | TRBD2 | TRBV7-2 | TGTGCCAGCAGCTCCACCACGCTAGCGGGAGTGGCGCAGTATTTT | CASSSTTLAGVAQYF
- | TRBJ1-1 | TRBD1 | TRBV28 | TGTGCCAGCAGTTCAGGGGGCTGGGGGACTGAAGCTTTCTTT | CASSSGGWGTEAFF
- | TRBJ2-1 | TRBD1 | TRBV7-2 | TGTGCCAGCAGCCAACAGACCGGGACAGGGGGCTTGTACAATGAGCAGTTCTTC | CASSQQTGTGGLYNEQFF
- | TRBJ1-5 | - | TRBV20-1 | TGCAGTGCCCTGGACAGATACAATCAGCCCCAGCATTTT | CSALDRYNQPQHF
- | TRBJ1-2 | - | TRBV20-1 | TGCAGTGCTAGATCCGGGATTAACTATGGCTACACCTTC | CSARSGINYGYTF
- | TRBJ2-1 | - | TRBV15 | TGTGCCACCAGTCCCCAGCACAGGGCCCAGTTCTTC | CATSPQHRAQFF
- | TRBJ2-1 | - | TRBV2 | TGTGCCAGCGGGACGGATTCCTACAATGAGCAGTTCTTC | CASGTDSYNEQFF
few | TRBJ1-1 | - | TRBV28 | TGTGCCAGCACCCCCGGGGGAGAAGCTTTCTTT | CASTPGGEAFF
few | TRBJ2-7 | - | TRBV2 | TGTGCCAGCAGTGTGTTGGCTAGCTCCCACGAGCAGTACTTC | CASSVLASSHEQYF
- | TRBJ2-7 | - | TRBV28 | TGTGCCAGCACACAGGGGGGGGGCTACGAGCAGTACTTC | CASTQGGGYEQYF
few | TRBJ2-2 | TRBD1 | TRBV6-1 | TGTGCCAGCAGTCGACAGGGAACGAACACCGGGGAGCTGTTTTTT | CASSRQGTNTGELFF
- | TRBJ2-5 | TRBD2 | TRBV20-1 | TGCAGTGCTAGAGATAGCGGGGGGAACCAAGAGACCAAGTACTTC | CSARDSGGNQETKYF
- | TRBJ1-1 | - | TRBV11-2 | TGTCCCAGCACCCGTATGGGGGGCGGCACTGAAGCTTTCTTT | CPSTRMGGGTEAFF
- | TRBJ2-1 | TRBD2 | TRBV7-6 | TGTGCCAGCAGCTTAAATCTAGCGGGATCTGAGCAGTTCTTC | CASSLNLAGSEQFF
- | TRBJ1-6 | - | TRBV6-1 | TGTGCCGGGGGGGGCATCGGTCATAATTCACCCCTCCACTTT | CAGGGIGHNSPLHF
- | TRBJ2-1 | TRBD2 | TRBV25-1 | TGTGCCAGCAGTGGGTGGGGGGGAGACAATGAGCAGTTCTTC | CASSGWGGDNEQFF
many | TRBJ1-2 | - | TRBV6-1 | TGTGCCAGCAGTTCGGACAGCTATGGCTACACCTTC | CASSSDSYGYTF
many | TRBJ2-3 | - | TRBV7-2 | TGTGCCAGCAGCCATGCTAGCACAGATACGCAGTATTTT | CASSHASTDTQYF
- | TRBJ1-6 | - | TRBV7-3 | TGTGCCAGCAGCTTAATCATCCCTTTGGGGAATTCACCCCTCCACTTT | CASSLIIPLGNSPLHF
- | TRBJ2-7 | - | TRBV4-1 | TGCGCCAGCAGCCAAGATCGGTACTCCTACGAGCAGTACTTC | CASSQDRYSYEQYF
- | TRBJ2-5 | - | TRBV20-1 | TGCAGCGTCCTGACACTTAGGCGAGAGACCCAGTACTTC | CSVLTLRRETQYF
few | TRBJ2-2 | - | TRBV24-1 | TGTGCCACCAGTGATGGGGGAGTTGGGACCGGGGAGCTGTTTTTT | CATSDGGVGTGELFF
few | TRBJ2-1 | TRBD1 | TRBV6-1 | TGTGCCAGCAGTTATAGGGGGCTTGGAGGTGATGAGCAGTTCTTC | CASSYRGLGGDEQFF
- | TRBJ1-6 | TRBD1 | TRBV20-1 | TGCAGTGCTAGAGGGACCGGGACAGGGGTCTCACCCCTCCACTTT | CSARGTGTGVSPLHF
few | TRBJ2-7 | - | TRBV27 | TGTGCCAGCAGTTTTAAGGGAGAATCCTACGAGCAGTACTTC | CASSFKGESYEQYF
many | TRBJ1-1 | - | TRBV6-2/TRBV6-3 | TGTGCCAGCAGTTACGGAAGGGGGAAGACTGAAGCTTTCTTT | CASSYGRGKTEAFF
- | TRBJ2-7 | - | TRBV10-1 | TGCGCCAGCAGTGTCGGTCCTAAAGCGAGCTCCTACGTGCAGTACTTC | CASSVGPKASSYVQYF
- | TRBJ2-5 | - | TRBV6-6 | TGTGCCAGCAGTTACGCCGACACCCAAGAGACCCAGTACTTC | CASSYADTQETQYF
- | TRBJ1-6 | - | TRBV7-2 | TGTGCCAGCAGCAAAACGGGGCTATATAATTCACCCCTCCACTTT | CASSKTGLYNSPLHF
few | TRBJ2-1 | TRBD2 | TRBV6-1 | TGTGCCAGCAGTCCAACTAGCGGGGGGGCTCTCTACAATGAGCAGTTCTTC | CASSPTSGGALYNEQFF
few | TRBJ1-6 | - | TRBV10-2 | TGCGCCAGCAGTGAGTCGAATCAAGCAGGGCCCCTCCACTTT | CASSESNQAGPLHF